The rows below give T cell receptor beta chains drawn from one sample of a study of shared clonotypes between healthy human individuals. This table comes from immunoSEQ multiplex PCR, and its TCRdb copy is limited to in-frame clones, with some not included. The repertoire has 950,000 to 1,300,000 clones, about 75% of them found once; the top ten carry about 1.5%. The source material was memory CD4+ T cells sorted from blood. These receptor sequences come from a young man in good health. Both conserved end residues are trimmed from each CDR3. Clone size is stated in some rows and not others, as once, few, many or a class when expanded.

12,TRBJ2-7,-,TRBV5-8,ASSLEGHTTEQY
12,TRBJ2-1,-,TRBV5-6,ASSSGQVYNEQF
12,TRBJ1-5,few,TRBV2,ASRKDGGNQPQH
12,TRBJ1-4,-,TRBV4-1,ASSPGEGREKLF
7,TRBJ2-2,-,TRBV10-2,ASSSRLF
12,TRBJ1-2,-,TRBV15,ATSREAENYGYT
12,TRBJ2-7,once,TRBV7-2,ASSSDIYSYEQY
12,TRBJ1-1,-,TRBV6-5,ASSTGTGVTEAF
13,TRBJ2-7,-,TRBV6-5,ASRVQGAGVGEQY
14,TRBJ1-5,-,TRBV5-4,ASSPTSAGPNQPQH
13,TRBJ1-3,-,TRBV15,ATSSGTGSGNTIY
10,TRBJ2-7,-,TRBV6-5,ASGPPVGEQY
10,TRBJ1-4,-,TRBV6-1,ASSPRGEKLF
14,TRBJ2-4,-,TRBV18,ASSPPLGGAKNIQY
13,TRBJ1-5,-,TRBV28,ASRFQGGSNQPQH
13,TRBJ2-7,-,TRBV9,ASSVGSGKTYEQY
13,TRBJ2-3,few,TRBV6-5,ASRLKGVGTDTQY
12,TRBJ2-3,-,TRBV4-3,ASSQEPNTDTQY
8,TRBJ2-5,-,TRBV18,ASSDETQY
12,TRBJ1-2,-,TRBV28,ASSPGTRNYGYT
11,TRBJ2-3,-,TRBV5-6,ASSHFSTDTQY
12,TRBJ2-5,-,TRBV7-9,ASSPGTGPKTQY
12,TRBJ1-5,-,TRBV6-5,ASSPGTGTQPQH
14,TRBJ2-3,-,TRBV18,ASSPQGLAGGDTQY
14,TRBJ2-7,-,TRBV18,ASSPFVGTDLGEQY
10,TRBJ2-3,-,TRBV14,ASSQGADTQY
12,TRBJ2-5,-,TRBV7-9,ASSLMMGQETQY
10,TRBJ2-1,-,TRBV19,ASSTGRGEQF
15,TRBJ1-4,-,TRBV27,ASSSHTGQGGCEKLF
14,TRBJ2-1,-,TRBV15,ATSRDLGSSYNEQF
11,TRBJ2-7,-,TRBV28,ASSLGTGREQY
13,TRBJ1-1,-,TRBV5-4,ASSLGGIGNTEAF
12,TRBJ2-6,-,TRBV18,ASSPGIGANVLT
12,TRBJ2-1,-,TRBV4-1,ASSLGPYPNEQF
12,TRBJ2-2,-,TRBV7-2,ASSFTGNMGELF
13,TRBJ2-7,-,TRBV11-2,ASSLAGGRPLEQY
14,TRBJ1-1,-,TRBV5-1,ASSTGRPGLNTEAF
11,TRBJ1-2,many,TRBV18,ASSPTGENGYT
10,TRBJ2-1,-,TRBV11-3,ASSLRGYEQF
14,TRBJ2-2,-,TRBV9,ASSRKPYTNTGELF
15,TRBJ1-3,-,TRBV10-2,ASSDSSLRGSGNTIY
12,TRBJ2-1,-,TRBV29-1,SVLGSGAYNEQF
11,TRBJ1-5,-,TRBV7-2,ASSAGGNQPQH
14,TRBJ1-5,few,TRBV6-6,ASSSGTGGNNQPQH
11,TRBJ1-1,few,TRBV2,ASHRAPRGEAF
17,TRBJ2-1,-,TRBV21-1,ASSKEQGHLQSSYNEQF
15,TRBJ2-1,-,TRBV30,AWSVPPPTKGYNEQF
14,TRBJ2-7,-,TRBV5-1,ASTQAGARSGYEQY
13,TRBJ2-7,-,TRBV18,ASSPTLGGSYEQY
10,TRBJ1-5,-,TRBV10-3,AISSLNQPQH
13,TRBJ2-5,-,TRBV7-8,ASSLVFQEVETQY
12,TRBJ2-5,-,TRBV18,ASSPPGGIETQY
11,TRBJ1-3,-,TRBV29-1,SVSSGSGNTIY
12,TRBJ1-5,few,TRBV11-2,ASSLTRDFQPQH
11,TRBJ2-4,-,TRBV29-1,SVEGGGKNIQY